The next 17 T cell receptor beta chains were all read from a single sample in a study of technical replicates of blood from several donors. TCRdb keeps only in-frame clones here, not all; method: immunoSEQ multiplex PCR. The sample holds 85,000 to 100,000 clones, 90% to 96% seen once. The sequenced material came from T cells isolated from PBMCs. These receptors were collected from a human donor in good health.

V is TRBV30 and J is TRBJ1-6, with D unclear. V lost 0 bases, J lost 10 bases, and 4 bases lay in between. CDR3 length: 11 residues. Germline CDR1 GTSNPN, CDR2 SVGIG (reference sequence). CDR3 bases: TGTGCCTGGAGTGTAGCCTCACCCCTCCACTTT. This encodes CAWSVASPLHF.

This rearrangement joins TRBV7-3 to TRBJ2-6, with D possibly matching TRBD2 (7 bases). The germline gives CDR1 SGHTA, CDR2 FQGTGA. V was clipped by 5 bases and J by 0 bases, with 17 bases between them. CDR3 length equals 18 residues. The CDR3 region is CASSPHGGGHSGANVLTF. CDR3 sequence (DNA): TGTGCCAGCAGCCCCCACGGCGGGGGACACTCTGGGGCCAACGTCCTGACTTTC.

The chain employs TRBV10-3 and TRBJ1-2; D might be TRBD1 (6 bases). Per germline, CDR1 ENHRY and CDR2 SYGVKD. The CDR3 extends over 15 amino acids. V dropped 2 bases and J dropped 4 bases, with 14 bases sitting between them. The CDR3 protein is CAISEEDRWGYGYTF. The CDR3 nucleotides are TGTGCCATCAGTGAGGAGGACAGATGGGGCTATGGCTACACCTTC.

The rearrangement links TRBV21-1 to TRBJ2-2; TRBD2, the table's D call, lacks a check against the DNA. TRBV21-1 corresponds to a pseudogene. The CDR3 contains 20 residues. The CDR3 is CASSKAAASGGASGTGELFF. The CDR3 DNA sequence: TGTGCCAGCAGCAAAGCGGCGGCTAGCGGGGGGGCCTCGGGCACCGGGGAGCTGTTTTTT.

The V call is TRBV2, the J call TRBJ2-2, with 14 bases that match TRBD2. With V trimmed by 9 bases and J by 6 bases, 6 bases remained unmatched. Germline V CDR1 and CDR2: SNHLY, FYNNEI. The CDR3 covers 15 residues. CDR3 DNA sequence: TGTGCCAGTACGACTAGCGGGAGGGCCTCCGGGGAGCTGTTTTTT. Its translation is CASTTSGRASGELFF. Complete variable domain (other parts from reference TRBV2 and TRBJ2-2): EPEVTQTPSHQVTQMGQEVILRCVPISNHLYFYWYRQILGQKVEFLVSFYNNEISEKSEIFDDQFSVERPDGSNFTLKIRSTKLEDSAMYFCASTTSGRASGELFFGEGSRLTVL.

The chain has TRBV28 and TRBJ1-1; tentatively, D is TRBD1 (5 bases). Trimming took off 5 bases at V and 1 base at J, with 17 bases between the two ends. From germline, CDR1 is MDHEN and CDR2 SYDVKM. The CDR3 totals 16 residues. CDR3 coding DNA: TGTGCCAGCAGTCGCATGGGGGGTATTAAGAACACTGAAGCTTTCTTT. Residues: CASSRMGGIKNTEAFF.

V and J are TRBV6-1 and TRBJ1-5, with a tentative D call TRBD1 (6 bases). CDR1 is MNHNS and CDR2 is SASEGT in the germline V gene. The V end was cut by 9 bases, the J end by 2 bases, with 17 bases between. CDR3 size: 15 residues. The chain's CDR3 is CASQTRGTRNQPQHF. For the CDR3, the DNA is TGTGCCAGTCAAACCAGGGGTACGCGCAATCAGCCCCAGCATTTT.

In its sample, this clone was seen once. The chain is built from TRBV15 and TRBJ2-3; perhaps TRBD2 as D (5 bases). Per germline, CDR1 LNHNV and CDR2 YYDKDF (reference sequence). Trimming removed 8 bases at V and 2 bases at J, with 14 bases between. CDR3 length: 14 residues. The CDR3 nucleotides read TGTGCCACCCTTGAGGGCGGAATCACAGATACGCAGTATTTT. Translation gives CATLEGGITDTQYF.

This chain joins TRBV28 and TRBJ1-1; TRBD1 might be the D (5 bases). The CDR3 has 13 amino acids. The V and J ends lost 6 bases and 5 bases respectively, with 13 bases between them. Looked up from germline, CDR1 is MDHEN and CDR2 is SYDVKM. CDR3 sequence reads: CASRGPGWTEAFF. The CDR3 DNA reads as TGTGCCAGCAGGGGTCCAGGGTGGACTGAAGCTTTCTTT. Complete variable domain (other parts from reference TRBV28 and TRBJ1-1): DVKVTQSSRYLVKRTGEKVFLECVQDMDHENMFWYRQDPGLGLRLIYFSYDVKMKEKGDIPEGYSVSREKKERFSLILESASTNQTSMYLCASRGPGWTEAFFGQGTRLTVV.

The chain joins TRBV9 to TRBJ1-6; D is unclear. The length of the CDR3 is 15 residues. V lost 3 bases to trimming and J lost 7 bases, with 14 bases between them. Germline CDR1 reads SGDLS; CDR2 reads YYNGEE. The CDR3 loop reads CASSADTTENSPLHF. CDR3 bases: TGTGCCAGCAGCGCTGACACCACGGAAAATTCACCCCTCCACTTT. Filled out from reference TRBV9 and TRBJ1-6, the complete variable domain reads DSGVTQTPKHLITATGQRVTLRCSPRSGDLSVYWYQQSLDQGLQFLIQYYNGEERAKGNILERFSAQQFPDLHSELNLSSLELGDSALYFCASSADTTENSPLHFGNGTRLTVT.

V is TRBV6-5 and J is TRBJ1-1; 9 bases fit TRBD1. Germline V gene lookup returns CDR1 MNHEY and CDR2 SVGAGI. CDR3 length: 13 amino acids. V was clipped by 8 bases and J by 4 bases; unmatched bases: 5. Written as DNA, the CDR3 is TGTGCCAGCGAGACAGGGGGGTCCACTGAAGCTTTCTTT. It translates to CASETGGSTEAFF.

This clone was seen once. The gene calls are TRBV15 and TRBJ2-5; D possibly corresponds to TRBD2 (6 bases). Deletions cut 0 bases from V and 7 bases from J, with 9 bases between. In germline, CDR1 is LNHNV, CDR2 YYDKDF (reference sequence). CDR3 length: 13 residues. The CDR3 reads CATSRDLGGTQYF. In DNA, the CDR3 is TGTGCCACCAGCAGAGATCTGGGAGGGACCCAGTACTTC.

The chain recombines TRBV9 with TRBJ2-2, with D possibly being TRBD2 (6 bases). V was pared by 4 bases and J by 2 bases, with 9 bases between. Germline values: CDR1 SGDLS, CDR2 YYNGEE. The CDR3 runs 14 residues. CDR3 protein: CASSPGANTGELFF. CDR3 nucleotide sequence: TGTGCCAGCAGCCCGGGAGCAAACACCGGGGAGCTGTTTTTT.

This clone was counted a single time. This chain uses TRBV10-1 with TRBJ2-3; 8 bases fit TRBD1. CDR1 and CDR2 (germline): WNHNN, SYGVQD (reference sequence). J lost 3 bases, V lost 8 bases, and 13 bases had no gene match. The CDR3 runs 16 residues. The CDR3 here is CASQGPGQGGTDTQYF. The CDR3 DNA is TGCGCCAGCCAGGGGCCCGGACAGGGTGGGACAGATACGCAGTATTTT.

The rearrangement links TRBV6-1 to TRBJ2-7, with D uncertain. Trimming cost V 10 bases and J 1 base, with 17 bases left between them. In germline, CDR1 is MNHNS, CDR2 SASEGT. The CDR3 loop spans 14 amino acids. The CDR3 coding sequence is TGTGCCACCGCTATTTTAGACATTTCCTACGAGCAGTACTTC. Translating gives CATAILDISYEQYF.

The gene calls are TRBV10-3 and TRBJ2-2; 10 bases map to TRBD2. The junction had 9 bases not matched to a gene; V was cut back by 6 bases and J by 8 bases. Germline CDR1 and CDR2: ENHRY and SYGVKD. The CDR3 is 15 amino acids. As DNA, the CDR3 is TGTGCCATCAGGGCTAGCGGGAGTCTTTCGGGGGAGCTGTTTTTT. Translating gives CAIRASGSLSGELFF.

The chain links TRBV18 to TRBJ2-2, with 9 bases matching TRBD1. The V segment lost 3 bases and the J segment 1 base; nucleotides outside the gene matches: 3. This CDR3 spans 16 amino acids. Germline V gene lookup returns CDR1 KGHSH and CDR2 LQKENI. CDR3 loop: CASSPRTGVNTGELFF. As DNA, the CDR3 is TGTGCCAGCTCACCCAGGACAGGGGTGAACACCGGGGAGCTGTTTTTT.